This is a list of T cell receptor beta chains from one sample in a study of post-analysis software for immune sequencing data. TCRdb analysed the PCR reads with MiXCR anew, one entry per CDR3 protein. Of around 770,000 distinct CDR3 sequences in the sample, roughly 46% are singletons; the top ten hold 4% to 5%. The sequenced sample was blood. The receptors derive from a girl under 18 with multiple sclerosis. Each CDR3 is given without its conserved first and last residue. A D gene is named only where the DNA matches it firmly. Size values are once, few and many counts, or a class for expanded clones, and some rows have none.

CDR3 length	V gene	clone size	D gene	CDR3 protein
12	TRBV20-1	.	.	SAREQVSYNEQF
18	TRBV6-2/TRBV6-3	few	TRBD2	ASSYSPASGDLRAKNIQY
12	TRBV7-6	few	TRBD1	ASSMGQGTYEQY
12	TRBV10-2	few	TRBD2	ASGAGGSYNEQF
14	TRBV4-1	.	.	ASSQETTAQRYGYT
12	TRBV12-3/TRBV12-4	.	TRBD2	ASSTSGTRETQY
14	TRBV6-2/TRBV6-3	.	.	ASSHRLRPPYNEQF
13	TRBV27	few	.	ASSLTGNTYNEQF
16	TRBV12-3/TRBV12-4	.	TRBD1	ASSSRDSWAEPNEKLF
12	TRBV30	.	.	AWGPGTRNYEQY
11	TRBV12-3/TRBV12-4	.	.	ASSLGKAHEQF
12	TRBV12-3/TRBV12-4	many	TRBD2	ASSPSGRGYEQY
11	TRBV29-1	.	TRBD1	STQGTGAAEQY
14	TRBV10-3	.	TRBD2	AISVLGGLMYNEQF
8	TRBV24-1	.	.	ATRRQVQY
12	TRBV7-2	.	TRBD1	ASSDGTGVNIQY
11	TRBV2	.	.	ASSSLTPETQY
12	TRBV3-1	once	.	ASSQGAIIYGYT
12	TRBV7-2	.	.	ASSLADGTYGQY
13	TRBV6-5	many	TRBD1	ASSYSGDSSYEQY
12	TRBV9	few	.	ASSTGEVAYEQY
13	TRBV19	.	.	ASSIVALENTEAF
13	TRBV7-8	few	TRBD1	ASSFGTARDYGYT
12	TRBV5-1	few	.	ASSLGSDNEKLF
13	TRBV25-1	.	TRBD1	ASSDQGALNQPQH
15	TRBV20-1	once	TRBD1	SARGPGQGRGPDTQY
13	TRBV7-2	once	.	ASSLGLPGNSPLH
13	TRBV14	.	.	ASSQVWAVEETQY
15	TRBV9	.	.	ASSPEGGPSSYNEQF
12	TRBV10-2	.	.	ASSESWLGQPQH
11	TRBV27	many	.	ASSLGGAGELF
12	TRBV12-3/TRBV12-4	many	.	ASSFGTGNYGYT
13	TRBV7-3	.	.	ASSFGGFSTDTQY
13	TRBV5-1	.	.	ASSLDQGTGYEQY